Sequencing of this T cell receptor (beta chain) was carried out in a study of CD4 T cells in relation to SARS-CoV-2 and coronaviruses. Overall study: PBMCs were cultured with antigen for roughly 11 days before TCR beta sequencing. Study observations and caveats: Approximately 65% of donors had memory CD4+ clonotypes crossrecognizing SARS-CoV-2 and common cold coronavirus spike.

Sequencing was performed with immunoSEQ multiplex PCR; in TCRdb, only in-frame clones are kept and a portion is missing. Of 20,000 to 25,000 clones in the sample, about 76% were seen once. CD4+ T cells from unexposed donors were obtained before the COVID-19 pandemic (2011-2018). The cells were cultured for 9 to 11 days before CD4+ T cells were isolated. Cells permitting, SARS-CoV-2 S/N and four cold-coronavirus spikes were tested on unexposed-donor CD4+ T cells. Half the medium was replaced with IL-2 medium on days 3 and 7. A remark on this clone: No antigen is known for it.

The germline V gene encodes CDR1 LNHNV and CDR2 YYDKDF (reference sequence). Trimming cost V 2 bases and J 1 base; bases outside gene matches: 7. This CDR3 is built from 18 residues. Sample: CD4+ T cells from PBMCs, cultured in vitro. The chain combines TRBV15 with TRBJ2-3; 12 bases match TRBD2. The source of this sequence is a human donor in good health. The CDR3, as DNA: TGTGCCACCAGCAGATCCCCACTAGCGGGAGGACGCACAGATACGCAGTATTTT. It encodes CATSRSPLAGGRTDTQYF.